One and the same sample provided the 18 T cell receptor beta chains below, sequenced in a study of post-analysis software for immune sequencing data (dated by TCRdb to 2013 to 2016). The paper's findings and limits, for the study overall: Significantly higher frequencies in patients than in controls were found for about five TRBV segments, including TRBV5-6, TRBV5-1 and TRBV20-1.

Library generation was performed with PCR. The instrument was an Illumina HiSeq 2500. To reduce PCR and sequencing biases, unique molecular identifiers were built into the TCR beta cDNA libraries. TCRdb passed the public sequencing reads through fastp at Q25 and MiXCR, retaining productive beta sequences. When rows share a CDR3 protein, they turn into one entry using the most common DNA and genes. For this sample the table gives some 500,000 distinct CDR3 sequences, of which under 55% were detected only once. The ten most abundant clones make up 12% of the sample. These receptors' antigens are unknown. Sequencing was carried out using blood. These TCRs come from a girl aged 10 to 17 with multiple sclerosis.

The chain couples TRBV6-5 to TRBJ1-2; D is unresolved. In germline, CDR1 is MNHEY, CDR2 SVGAGI. Trimming took 8 bases from V and 1 from J, leaving 20 bases between them. CDR3 size: 16 residues. CDR3 region: CASCTDYREINYGYTF. CDR3 coding DNA: TGTGCCAGCTGCACAGACTATCGCGAAATTAACTATGGCTACACCTTC.

This clonotype was counted between two and nine times. The chain recombines TRBV7-2 with TRBJ1-2, with TRBD1 identical over 9 bases. V was clipped by 3 bases and J by 6 bases; unmatched bases: 8. The CDR3 contains 15 residues. From germline, CDR1 is SGHTA and CDR2 FQGNSA. The CDR3 region has the DNA TGTGCCAGCAGCTTTACCCTCGGGACAGGGCATGGCTACACCTTC. This encodes CASSFTLGTGHGYTF.

This chain uses TRBV4-1 with TRBJ2-7, with D perhaps matching TRBD2 (6 bases). TRBJ2-5 explains the end of the DNA better; the J call may be wrong. The CDR3 runs to 17 residues. CDR1 is MGHRA, CDR2 YSYEKL, per germline. CDR3: CASSQDRVAEEAETQYF. The CDR3 DNA sequence: TGCGCCAGCAGCCAAGATAGGGTAGCGGAGGAGGCGGAGACCCAGTACTTC.

In this sample, this clonotype turned up a few times. The V call is TRBV24-1, the J call TRBJ2-3, with 7 bases that match TRBD1. CDR3 size: 13 residues. J was trimmed by 6 bases and V by 5 bases; bases with no gene match: 4. Germline CDR1 and CDR2: KGHDR and SFDVKD. CDR3 loop: CATSGQGEDTQYF. The CDR3 nucleotides are TGTGCCACCAGTGGTCAGGGGGAGGATACGCAGTATTTT.

This clonotype turned up a few times. V usage is TRBV7-9 and J usage is TRBJ2-7; no definite D call. Trimming removed 5 bases at V and 3 bases at J, with 14 bases between. Per the germline V gene, CDR1 is SEHNR and CDR2 is FQNEAQ (reference sequence). The CDR3 consists of 14 residues. Here the CDR3 DNA reads TGTGCCAGCAGCCCCACGGCTAACTTCTACGAGCAGTACTTC. Amino acid sequence: CASSPTANFYEQYF.

This clonotype was counted only a few times. The chain combines TRBV20-1 with TRBJ2-3, with no clear D. The CDR3 length is 14 residues. V was pared by 3 bases and J by 0 bases, with 10 bases between. Germline CDR1 and CDR2: DFQATT and SNEGSKA (reference sequence). CDR3 DNA sequence: TGCAGTGCTAGTACCCCCACTAGCACAGATACGCAGTATTTT. Its protein is CSASTPTSTDTQYF.

This clonotype was picked up a small number of times. CDR3 DNA: TGTGCCAGCAGTCCCCCCTCATACGAAATCCACAATGAGCAGTTCTTC. Translated, it gives CASSPPSYEIHNEQFF. This rearrangement joins TRBV25-1 to TRBJ2-1; no clear D gene. Germline CDR1 and CDR2: MGHDK and SYGVNS. V shed 5 bases and J shed 5 bases, with 19 bases lying between them. This CDR3 region has 16 residues.

This clonotype appeared once. This sequence joins TRBV28 and TRBJ2-7, with 12 bases that match TRBD1. This CDR3 is 16 amino acids long. Germline V gene data show CDR1 as MDHEN and CDR2 as SYDVKM. Unmatched junction bases numbered 8, after V lost 5 bases and J lost 3 bases. CDR3 DNA sequence: TGTGCCAGCAGTCTCGGGACAGGGGGCCCCTTCTACGAGCAGTACTTC. Translated, it gives CASSLGTGGPFYEQYF.

This clonotype was observed a few times. The chain uses TRBV27 and TRBJ1-5; maybe TRBD1 (6 bases). The CDR3 totals 15 residues. Germline V CDR1 and CDR2: MNHEY, SMNVEV (reference sequence). V dropped 6 bases and J dropped 2 bases, with 14 bases sitting between them. CDR3 loop: CASRETGKGNQPQHF. CDR3 sequence (DNA): TGTGCCAGCAGGGAAACAGGGAAAGGCAATCAGCCCCAGCATTTT.

This clonotype was observed a handful of times. This chain joins TRBV4-2 and TRBJ1-4; D gene unclear. Trimming left V 6 bases short and J 5 bases short, with 10 bases between. CDR1 and CDR2 from the germline V gene are LGHNA and YNFKEQ. There are 13 residues in the CDR3. Here the CDR3 reads CASRLVLNEKLFF. For the CDR3, the DNA is TGTGCCAGCAGATTGGTATTGAATGAAAAACTGTTTTTT.

The rearrangement joins TRBV11-2 to TRBJ2-6; the D gene is possibly TRBD1 (5 bases). Trimming removed 5 bases from V and 5 bases from J, with 7 bases in between. Germline V gene data show CDR1 as SGHAT and CDR2 as FQNNGV. The CDR3 sequence is 13 residues long. CDR3 DNA sequence: TGTGCCAGCAGCGTGGACAGGGCCAACGTCCTGACTTTC. Protein sequence: CASSVDRANVLTF.

This chain uses TRBV15 with TRBJ1-1; D remains ambiguous. The CDR3 is 14 amino acids. The V gene's germline CDR1 is LNHNV and CDR2 YYDKDF (reference sequence). Between the trimmed V and J ends, which lost 2 bases and 1 base, there was a span of 8 bases. Here the CDR3 DNA reads TGTGCCACCAGCAGATCTACAGCGAACACTGAAGCTTTCTTT. Protein sequence: CATSRSTANTEAFF.

The chain is built from TRBV5-1 and TRBJ2-4; the D is unclear. The better agreement between TRBJ2-7 and the DNA end casts doubt on the J call. The CDR3 runs 13 residues. Per germline, CDR1 SGHRS and CDR2 YFSETQ. The CDR3 spells CASSLEFTYEQYF. The CDR3 DNA sequence: TGCGCCAGCAGCTTGGAATTCACCTACGAGCAGTACTTC.

The chain combines TRBV9 with TRBJ2-3; D gene unclear. The CDR3 spans 14 residues. Germline V lookup: CDR1 SGDLS, CDR2 YYNGEE. Trimming shortened V by 3 bases and J by 2 bases, and 10 bases separated the two germline ends. The CDR3 here is CASSGDGTTDTQYF. DNA for the CDR3: TGTGCCAGCAGCGGCGACGGTACCACAGATACGCAGTATTTT.

This clonotype was detected only a few times. The gene calls are TRBV19 and TRBJ2-6; D gene uncertain. This CDR3 has 14 residues. Germline CDR1 reads LNHDA; CDR2 reads SQIVND (reference sequence). The V end was cut by 3 bases, the J end by 4 bases, with 7 bases between. CDR3 residues: CASSIVGGANVLTF. The CDR3 bases are TGTGCCAGTAGTATCGTGGGAGGGGCCAACGTCCTGACTTTC. Looking up the rest from reference TRBV19 and TRBJ2-6 gives the full variable domain: DGGITQSPKYLFRKEGQNVTLSCEQNLNHDAMYWYRQDPGQGLRLIYYSQIVNDFQKGDIAEGYSVSREKKESFPLTVTSAQKNPTAFYLCASSIVGGANVLTFGAGSRLTVL.

This chain connects TRBV28 to TRBJ2-1; D is ambiguous. Germline V gene data show CDR1 as MDHEN and CDR2 as SYDVKM. The CDR3 consists of 16 residues. With 5 bases removed from V and 1 base from J, the gap between germline ends came to 15 bases. The CDR3 sequence is CASSLGMTGSYNEQFF. The DNA of the CDR3 is TGTGCCAGCAGTCTGGGGATGACTGGTTCCTACAATGAGCAGTTCTTC.

The CDR3 sequence: CASSVVGGGASPLHF. CDR3 bases: TGTGCCAGCAGCGTAGTTGGGGGGGGCGCCTCACCCCTCCACTTT. The chain joins TRBV9 to TRBJ1-6; the D gene is possibly TRBD1 (6 bases). Trimming left V 0 bases short and J 10 bases short, with 14 bases between. Germline CDR1 reads SGDLS; CDR2 reads YYNGEE. The CDR3 covers 15 residues.

A few counts support this clonotype. This rearrangement joins TRBV5-4 to TRBJ1-2; TRBD1 agrees at 7 bases. Germline CDR1 and CDR2: SGHNT and YYREEE (reference sequence). The CDR3 runs 15 residues. The trim removed 2 bases at V and 0 bases at J, leaving 4 bases unmatched. The CDR3 sequence is CASSLGGIANYGYTF. CDR3 DNA sequence: TGTGCCAGCAGCTTAGGGGGCATAGCTAACTATGGCTACACCTTC.